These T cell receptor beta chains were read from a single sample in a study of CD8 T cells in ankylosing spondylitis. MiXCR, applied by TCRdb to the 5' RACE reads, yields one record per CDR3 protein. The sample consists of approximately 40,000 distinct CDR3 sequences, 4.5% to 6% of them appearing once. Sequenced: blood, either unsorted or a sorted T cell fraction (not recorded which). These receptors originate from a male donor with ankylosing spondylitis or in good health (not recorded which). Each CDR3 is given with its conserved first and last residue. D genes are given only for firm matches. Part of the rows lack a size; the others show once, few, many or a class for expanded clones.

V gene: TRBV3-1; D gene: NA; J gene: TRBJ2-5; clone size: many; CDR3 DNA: TGTGCCAGCAGCCAGTGGGGACAACAAAAGACCCAGTACTTC; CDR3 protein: CASSQWGQQKTQYF
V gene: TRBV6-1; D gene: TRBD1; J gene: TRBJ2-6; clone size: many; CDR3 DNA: TGTGCCAGCAGCCTAATAGAGACAGGGACTGGGGCCAACGTCCTGACTTTC; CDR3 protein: CASSLIETGTGANVLTF
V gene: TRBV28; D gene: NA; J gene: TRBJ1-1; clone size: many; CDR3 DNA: TGTGCCAGCAGTTTAAGCGGGTTCGTTGCCACTGAAGCTTTCTTT; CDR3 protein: CASSLSGFVATEAFF
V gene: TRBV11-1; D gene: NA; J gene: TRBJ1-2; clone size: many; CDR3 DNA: TGTGCCAGCAGCTTATCCGGGGTCGGCTACACCTTC; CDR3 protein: CASSLSGVGYTF
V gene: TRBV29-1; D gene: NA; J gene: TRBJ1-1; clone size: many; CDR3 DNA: TGCAGCGTTGGAGGGGTAACGAACACTGAAGCTTTCTTT; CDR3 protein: CSVGGVTNTEAFF
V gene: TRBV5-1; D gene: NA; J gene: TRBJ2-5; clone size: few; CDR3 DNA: TGCGCCAGCAGCTTGGGCCAGACCCAGTACTTC; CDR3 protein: CASSLGQTQYF
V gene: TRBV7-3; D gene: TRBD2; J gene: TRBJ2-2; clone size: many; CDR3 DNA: TGTGCCAGCAGCTCGACTAGCGGGAACACCGGGGAGCTGTTTTTT; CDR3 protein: CASSSTSGNTGELFF
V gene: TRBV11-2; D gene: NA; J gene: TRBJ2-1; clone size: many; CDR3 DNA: TGTGCCAGCAGCCCTAAGGCTGAGCAGTTCTTC; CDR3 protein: CASSPKAEQFF
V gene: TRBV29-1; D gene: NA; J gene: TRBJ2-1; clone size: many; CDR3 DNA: TGCAGCTCGACTCAGGGGAGCGATGAGCAGTTCTTC; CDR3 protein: CSSTQGSDEQFF
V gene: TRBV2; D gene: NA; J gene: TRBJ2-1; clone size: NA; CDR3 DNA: TGTGCCAGCAAGATGGGGACCAGCTCCTACAATGAGCAGTTCTTC; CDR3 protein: CASKMGTSSYNEQFF
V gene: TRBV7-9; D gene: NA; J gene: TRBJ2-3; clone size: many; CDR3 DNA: TGTGCCAGCAGCTTAGTGGGAGGAAGAGAAGATACGCAGTATTTT; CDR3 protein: CASSLVGGREDTQYF
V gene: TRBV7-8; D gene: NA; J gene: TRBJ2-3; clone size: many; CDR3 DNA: TGTGCCAGCAGCCATAGACGGATCGGCACAGATACGCAGTATTTT; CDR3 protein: CASSHRRIGTDTQYF
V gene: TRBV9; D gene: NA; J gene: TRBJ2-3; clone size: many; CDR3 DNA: TGTGCCAGCAGCCCCCGTCTCGATACGCAGTATTTT; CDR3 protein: CASSPRLDTQYF
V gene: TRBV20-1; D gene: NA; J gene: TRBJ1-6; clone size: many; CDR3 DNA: TGCAGTGGCCTTCAGGGACGGGATTCACCCCTCCACTTT; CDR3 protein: CSGLQGRDSPLHF
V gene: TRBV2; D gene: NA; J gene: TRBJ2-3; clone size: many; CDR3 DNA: TGTGCCAGCAGCGACCCCTGGGGAGCTAGCACAGATACGCAGTATTTT; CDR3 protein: CASSDPWGASTDTQYF
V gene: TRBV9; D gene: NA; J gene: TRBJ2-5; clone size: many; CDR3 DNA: TGTGCCAGCAGCCACGCTTCCGGGACATCGCAGACCCAGTACTTC; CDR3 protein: CASSHASGTSQTQYF
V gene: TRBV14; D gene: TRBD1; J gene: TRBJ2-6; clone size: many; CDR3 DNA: TGTGCCAGCAGCCCCCGACAGGGAGCTGGGGCCAACGTCCTGACTTTC; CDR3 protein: CASSPRQGAGANVLTF
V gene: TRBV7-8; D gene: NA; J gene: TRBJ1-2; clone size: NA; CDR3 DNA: TGTGCCAGCAGCTACAGGGTCCCTAAAGATGGCTACACCTTC; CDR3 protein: CASSYRVPKDGYTF
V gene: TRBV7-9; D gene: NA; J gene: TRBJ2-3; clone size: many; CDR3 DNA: TGTGCCAGCAGCTTAGTAGGAGCGGATACGCAGTATTTT; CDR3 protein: CASSLVGADTQYF
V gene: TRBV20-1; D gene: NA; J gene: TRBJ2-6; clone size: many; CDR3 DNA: TGCAGTGCTAGAGAGTGGGGCGCTGGGGCCAACGTCCTGACTTTC; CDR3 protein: CSAREWGAGANVLTF
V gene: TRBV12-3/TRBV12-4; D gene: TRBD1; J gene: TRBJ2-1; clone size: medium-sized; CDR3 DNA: TGTGCCAGCAGGCGGACAGGGGCCTACAGCAGGCAGTTCTTC; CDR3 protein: CASRRTGAYSRQFF
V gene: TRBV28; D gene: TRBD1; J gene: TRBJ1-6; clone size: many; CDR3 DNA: TGTGCCAGCAGTTTACAACAGGGGTTTTATTCACCCCTCCACTTT; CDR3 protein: CASSLQQGFYSPLHF
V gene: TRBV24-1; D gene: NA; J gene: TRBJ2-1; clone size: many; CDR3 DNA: TGTGCCACCAGTGATCTCCGGGACGGTGGGTTCGATGAGCAGTTCTTC; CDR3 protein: CATSDLRDGGFDEQFF